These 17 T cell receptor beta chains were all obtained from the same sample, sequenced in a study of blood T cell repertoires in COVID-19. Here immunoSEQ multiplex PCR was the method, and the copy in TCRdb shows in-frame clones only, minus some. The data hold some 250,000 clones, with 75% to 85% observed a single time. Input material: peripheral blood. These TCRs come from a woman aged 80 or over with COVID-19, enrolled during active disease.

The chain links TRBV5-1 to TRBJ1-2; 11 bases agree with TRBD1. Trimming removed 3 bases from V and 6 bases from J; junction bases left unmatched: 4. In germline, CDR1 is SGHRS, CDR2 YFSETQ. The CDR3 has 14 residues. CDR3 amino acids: CASSSGTGGNGYTF. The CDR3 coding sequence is TGCGCCAGCAGCTCGGGGACAGGGGGTAATGGCTACACCTTC.

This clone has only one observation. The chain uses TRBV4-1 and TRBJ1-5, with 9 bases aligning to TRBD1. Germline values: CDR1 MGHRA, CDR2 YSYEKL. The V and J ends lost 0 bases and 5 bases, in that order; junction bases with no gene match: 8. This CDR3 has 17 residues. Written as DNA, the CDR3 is TGCGCCAGCAGCCAAGATCTGAACAGGGGGCGATATCAGCCCCAGCATTTT. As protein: CASSQDLNRGRYQPQHF.

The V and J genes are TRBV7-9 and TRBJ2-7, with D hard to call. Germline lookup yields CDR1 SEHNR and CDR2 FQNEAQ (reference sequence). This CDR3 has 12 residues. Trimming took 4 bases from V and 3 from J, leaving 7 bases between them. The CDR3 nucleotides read TGTGCCAGCAGCTCGGTCGGCTACGAGCAGTACTTC. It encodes CASSSVGYEQYF.

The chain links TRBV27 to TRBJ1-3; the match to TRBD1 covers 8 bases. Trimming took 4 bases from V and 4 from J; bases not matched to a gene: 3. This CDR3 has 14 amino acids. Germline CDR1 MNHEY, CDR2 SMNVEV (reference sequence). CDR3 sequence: CASSYRGSGNTIYF. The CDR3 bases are TGTGCCAGCAGTTACAGGGGGTCGGGAAACACCATATATTTT.

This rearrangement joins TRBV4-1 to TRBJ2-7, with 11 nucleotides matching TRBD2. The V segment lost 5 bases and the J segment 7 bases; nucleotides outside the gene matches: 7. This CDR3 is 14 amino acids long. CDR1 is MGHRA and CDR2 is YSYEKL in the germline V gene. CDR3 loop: CASSFTSGSLEQYF. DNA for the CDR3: TGCGCCAGCAGCTTTACTAGCGGGAGTTTAGAGCAGTACTTC.

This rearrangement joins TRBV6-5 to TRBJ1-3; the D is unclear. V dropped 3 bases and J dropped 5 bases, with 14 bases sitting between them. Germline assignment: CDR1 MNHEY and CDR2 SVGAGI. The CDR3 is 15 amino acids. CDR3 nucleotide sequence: TGTGCCAGCAGTTATTCGGGGAAGAATAGAAACACCATATATTTT. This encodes CASSYSGKNRNTIYF.

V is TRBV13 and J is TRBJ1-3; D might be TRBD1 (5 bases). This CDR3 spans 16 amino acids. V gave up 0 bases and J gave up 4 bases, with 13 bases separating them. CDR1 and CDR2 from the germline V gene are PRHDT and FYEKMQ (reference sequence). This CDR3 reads CASSLGGTRLGNTIYF. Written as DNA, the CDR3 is TGTGCCAGCAGCTTAGGGGGGACTCGACTAGGAAACACCATATATTTT.

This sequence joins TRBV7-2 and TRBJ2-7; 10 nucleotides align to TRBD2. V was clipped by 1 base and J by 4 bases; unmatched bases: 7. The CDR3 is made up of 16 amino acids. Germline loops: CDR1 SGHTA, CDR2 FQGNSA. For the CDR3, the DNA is TGTGCCAGCAGCTTAGTTCCTAGCGGGAGTATATACGAGCAGTACTTC. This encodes CASSLVPSGSIYEQYF.

The CDR3 region has the DNA TGTGCCAGCAGCTTATGTCAGTTCCTAGCCAAAAACATTCAGTACTTC. The encoded protein is CASSLCQFLAKNIQYF. This rearrangement joins TRBV7-6 to TRBJ2-4; D unclear. The germline V gene encodes CDR1 SGHVS and CDR2 FNYEAQ. The CDR3 contains 16 residues. Trimming removed 2 bases from V and 0 bases from J, with 11 bases in between.

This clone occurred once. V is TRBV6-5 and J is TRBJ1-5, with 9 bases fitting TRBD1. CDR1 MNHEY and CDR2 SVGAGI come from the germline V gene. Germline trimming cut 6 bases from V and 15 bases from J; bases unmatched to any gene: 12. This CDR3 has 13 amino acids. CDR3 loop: CASRDRGNGPLHF. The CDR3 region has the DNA TGTGCCAGCAGAGACAGGGGGAATGGACCTTTGCATTTT.

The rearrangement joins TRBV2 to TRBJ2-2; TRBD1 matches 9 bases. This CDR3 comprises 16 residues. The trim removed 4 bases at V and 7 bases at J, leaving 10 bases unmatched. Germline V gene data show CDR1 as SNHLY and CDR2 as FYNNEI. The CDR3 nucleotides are TGTGCCAGCAGTGGAATAGGGACAGGGTTGATCGGGGAGCTGTTTTTT. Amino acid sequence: CASSGIGTGLIGELFF.

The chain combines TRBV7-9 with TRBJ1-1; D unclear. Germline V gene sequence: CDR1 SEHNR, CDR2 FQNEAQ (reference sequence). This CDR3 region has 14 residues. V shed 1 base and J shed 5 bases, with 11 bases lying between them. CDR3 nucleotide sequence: TGTGCCAGCAGCTTAGAGGCGGGTACGACTGAAGCTTTCTTT. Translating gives CASSLEAGTTEAFF. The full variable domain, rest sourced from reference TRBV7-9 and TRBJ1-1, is DTGVSQNPRHKITKRGQNVTFRCDPISEHNRLYWYRQTLGQGPEFLTYFQNEAQLEKSRLLSDRFSAERPKGSFSTLEIQRTEQGDSAMYLCASSLEAGTTEAFFGQGTRLTVV.

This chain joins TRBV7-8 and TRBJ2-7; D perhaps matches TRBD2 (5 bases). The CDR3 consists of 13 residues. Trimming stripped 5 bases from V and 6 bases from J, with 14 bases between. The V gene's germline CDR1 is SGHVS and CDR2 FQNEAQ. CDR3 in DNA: TGTGCCAGCAGCCCACGGGGTTTCGGCGAGCAGTACTTC. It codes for CASSPRGFGEQYF.

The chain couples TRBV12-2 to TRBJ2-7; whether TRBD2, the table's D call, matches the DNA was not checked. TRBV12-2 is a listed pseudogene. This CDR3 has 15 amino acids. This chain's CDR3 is CASRGQAGPSYEQYF. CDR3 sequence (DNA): TGTGCAAGTCGCGGTCAAGCGGGACCGTCCTACGAGCAGTACTTC.

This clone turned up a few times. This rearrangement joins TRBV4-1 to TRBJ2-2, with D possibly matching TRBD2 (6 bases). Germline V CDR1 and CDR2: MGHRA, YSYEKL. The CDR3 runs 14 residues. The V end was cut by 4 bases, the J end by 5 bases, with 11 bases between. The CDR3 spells CASSPAEGTGELFF. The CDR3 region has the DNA TGCGCCAGCAGCCCCGCGGAGGGGACCGGGGAGCTGTTTTTT.

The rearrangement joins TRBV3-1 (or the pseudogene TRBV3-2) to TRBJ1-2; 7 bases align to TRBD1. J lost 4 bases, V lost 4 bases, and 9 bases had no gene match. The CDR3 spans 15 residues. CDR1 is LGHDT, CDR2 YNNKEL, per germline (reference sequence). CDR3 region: CASSLIPGQSYGYTF. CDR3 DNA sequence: TGTGCCAGCAGCCTAATTCCGGGACAGTCCTATGGCTACACCTTC.

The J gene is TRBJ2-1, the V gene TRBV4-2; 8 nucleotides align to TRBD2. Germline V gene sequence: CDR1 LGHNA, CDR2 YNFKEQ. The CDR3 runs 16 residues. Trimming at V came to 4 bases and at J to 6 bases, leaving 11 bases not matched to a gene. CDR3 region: CASSLGQREKSNEQFF. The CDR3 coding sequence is TGTGCCAGCAGCCTCGGGCAGCGGGAGAAGTCCAATGAGCAGTTCTTC.